Below are 15 T cell receptor beta chains sequenced from a single sample in a study of CD8+CD57+ T cells in acquired aplastic anemia. TCR beta VDJ combinations and CDR3 sequences were profiled from genomic DNA. TCRdb passed the reads through MiXCR, listing each CDR3 protein once. This sample has some 180,000 distinct CDR3 sequences, with 63% found just once. Patients selected for sequencing had displayed CD8+CD57+ cell expansion by flow cytometry. Sample: sorted CD4+, CD8+, or CD8+CD57+ T cells (not recorded which) from PBMCs. Every receptor here comes from a human donor with aplastic anemia.

The chain carries TRBV15 and TRBJ2-7, with 9 bases lining up with TRBD2. Germline CDR1 reads LNHNV; CDR2 reads YYDKDF (reference sequence). The CDR3 length is 15 residues. V was clipped by 3 bases and J by 6 bases; unmatched bases: 9. CDR3 protein: CATSSDPGLASEQYF. CDR3 nucleotide sequence: TGTGCCACCAGCAGCGATCCGGGACTAGCCTCCGAGCAGTACTTC.

This chain connects TRBV5-6 to TRBJ2-2; the D is unclear. CDR3 length: 13 residues. Deletions cut 0 bases from V and 7 bases from J, with 7 bases between. The germline V gene has CDR1 SGHDT and CDR2 YYEEEE. CDR3 nucleotide sequence: TGTGCCAGCAGCTTGGATACAGACGGGGAGCTGTTTTTT. This codes for CASSLDTDGELFF.

The J gene is TRBJ2-1, the V gene TRBV9; the match to TRBD2 covers 8 bases. This CDR3 is built from 15 residues. Germline values: CDR1 SGDLS, CDR2 YYNGEE. The junction had 8 bases not matched to a gene; V was cut back by 0 bases and J by 9 bases. CDR3 protein: CASSVAMRGESEQFF. Written as DNA, the CDR3 is TGTGCCAGCAGCGTAGCGATGCGGGGGGAGAGTGAGCAGTTCTTC.

At least ten counts were recorded for this clonotype. V and J are TRBV12-3 or TRBV12-4 and TRBJ2-3, with no clear D. The CDR3 length is 14 residues. Trimming shortened V by 1 base and J by 1 base, and 6 bases separated the two germline ends. The CDR3 DNA follows: TGTGCCAGCAGTTTAGAGTCCGGCACAGATACGCAGTATTTT. This gives the protein CASSLESGTDTQYF.

This sequence joins TRBV3-1 and TRBJ1-1; D gene uncertain. The CDR3 contains 15 residues. Trimming took 6 bases from V and 1 from J, leaving 15 bases between them. Germline values: CDR1 LGHDT, CDR2 YNNKEL (reference sequence). CDR3 bases: TGTGCCAGCAGTTCCCGAGGACGGGGGAACACTGAAGCTTTCTTT. Its translation: CASSSRGRGNTEAFF.

As for this clonotype: An end of the junction differs from the germline gene, which may be a read error. This sequence joins TRBV5-5 and TRBJ1-1; perhaps TRBD1 as D (5 bases). The CDR3 consists of 15 residues. Germline V lookup: CDR1 SGHKS, CDR2 YYEKEE (reference sequence). CDR3 in DNA: TGTGCCAGCAGCTTGGCAATTAACCCTACGCCGGGACCTTTTTTT. It is translated as CASSLAINPTPGPFF.

For this clonotype: This may arise from a read error, as a much more abundant clone is one base away. The chain carries TRBV9 and TRBJ2-7; D not resolved. Germline V gene lookup returns CDR1 SGDLS and CDR2 YYNGEE. The CDR3 has 14 residues. CDR3 region: CANSVVPSSYKQYF. The CDR3 DNA reads TGTGCCAACAGTGTTGTTCCGAGCTCCTACAAGCAGTACTTC.

The table lists this clonotype with many counts. The chain uses TRBV19 and TRBJ1-1, with D tentatively TRBD1 (5 bases). The CDR3 length is 14 residues. Looked up from germline, CDR1 is LNHDA and CDR2 is SQIVND (reference sequence). V gave up 6 bases and J gave up 1 base, with 12 bases separating them. This chain's CDR3 is CASRAGGGNTEAFF. In nucleotides, the CDR3 is TGTGCCAGTAGGGCCGGGGGGGGGAACACTGAAGCTTTCTTT.

The chain has TRBV2 and TRBJ2-5; weak D call: TRBD2 (5 bases). CDR3 length equals 13 residues. V lost 4 bases and J 5 bases, leaving 11 bases between the germline ends. CDR1 is SNHLY and CDR2 is FYNNEI in the germline V gene. In nucleotides, the CDR3 is TGTGCCAGCAGTGCACTAGTTCGGGAGACCCAGTACTTC. It is translated as CASSALVRETQYF.

The chain links TRBV7-3 to TRBJ2-3; 11 bases align to TRBD2. V trimming: 0 bases; J trimming: 6 bases; junction bases outside the gene matches: 11. This CDR3 comprises 18 residues. CDR1 and CDR2 (germline): SGHTA, FQGTGA. CDR3 coding DNA: TGTGCCAGCAGCTTAACGGAGGGTAGCGGGGGGGCTTGGGATACGCAGTATTTT. Its translation is CASSLTEGSGGAWDTQYF.

The sample holds many counts of this clonotype. CDR3 sequence reads: CASSYRDRDHYGYTF. CDR3 nucleotides: TGTGCCAGCAGTTACCGGGACAGGGATCACTATGGCTACACCTTC. The chain joins TRBV6-5 to TRBJ1-2; 9 bases fit TRBD1. The CDR3 is 15 residues long. Trimming at V came to 2 bases and at J to 3 bases, leaving 4 bases not matched to a gene. Germline CDR1 is MNHEY and CDR2 is SVGAGI.

This chain links TRBV7-2 with TRBJ2-1; TRBD2 matches 8 bases. Germline loops: CDR1 SGHTA, CDR2 FQGNSA. V lost 2 bases, J lost 9 bases, and 9 bases stayed unmatched. The CDR3 extends over 15 amino acids. The CDR3 bases are TGTGCCAGCAGCTTACCAGGCGGGAGGTCGGGTGAGCAGTTCTTC. This sequence encodes CASSLPGGRSGEQFF.

This clonotype was found a few times. The gene calls are TRBV7-9 and TRBJ1-6; 9 bases line up with TRBD1. The length of the CDR3 is 17 residues. Per germline, CDR1 SEHNR and CDR2 FQNEAQ (reference sequence). The V segment lost 7 bases and the J segment 4 bases; nucleotides outside the gene matches: 11. This CDR3 is CASITQTGTGYNSPLHF. The CDR3 bases are TGTGCCAGCATCACCCAAACCGGGACAGGGTATAATTCACCCCTCCACTTT.

The V gene is TRBV7-2, the J gene TRBJ1-6; no firm D call. The length of the CDR3 is 17 residues. Germline V gives CDR1 SGHTA, CDR2 FQGNSA. Trimming cost V 3 bases and J 10 bases, with 22 bases left between them. This chain's CDR3 is CASSFNPGGLRSSPLHF. In DNA form, the CDR3 reads TGTGCCAGCAGCTTTAATCCAGGAGGCCTCCGCTCCTCACCCCTCCACTTT.

The J gene is TRBJ2-7, the V gene TRBV6-6, with D perhaps matching TRBD2 (5 bases). V shed 4 bases and J shed 0 bases, with 13 bases lying between them. The CDR3 contains 15 residues. Germline V lookup: CDR1 MNHNY, CDR2 SVGAGI (reference sequence). The CDR3 region has the DNA TGTGCCAGCAGTTTGTCAACGGGGAGCTCCTACGAGCAGTACTTC. Translating gives CASSLSTGSSYEQYF.